The entry below gives a single T cell receptor beta chain sequence along with its context. The record originates from a study of PD-L1 blockade in urothelial cancer. Looking at the study overall: Males with bladder-origin urothelial cancer made up about 85% of the 29 patients. Patients had received 0 to 3 prior chemotherapy regimens.

Data came from immunoSEQ multiplex PCR; TCRdb stores just in-frame clones and leaves some out. The data show about 100,000 clones, about 90% seen once. This CDR3 spans 17 amino acids. The germline V gene has CDR1 KGHSH and CDR2 LQKENI. J was trimmed by 5 bases and V by 6 bases; bases with no gene match: 8. Sample contribution per patient ranged from 1 to 8, covering pretreatment and on-treatment. Sequenced here: PBMCs, sampled around atezolizumab (anti-PD-L1) treatment. This receptor was taken from a woman over 75 with urothelial cancer. The chain is built from TRBV18 and TRBJ2-1, with 15 positions matching TRBD2. In nucleotides, the CDR3 is TGTGCCAGCTCCCCTGGACTAGCGGGAGGGCCCCACAATGAGCAGTTCTTC. Its translation: CASSPGLAGGPHNEQFF.